This record covers a single T cell receptor (beta chain). The antigen is unknown. Sorted naive or memory CD4+ cells met CEF peptides for roughly nine days. Using immunoSEQ multiplex PCR, the repertoire was profiled, and TCRdb retains in-frame clones only, with some absent. The sample includes 43,000 or so clones, about four fifths of them seen just once. Trimming took off 3 bases at V and 7 bases at J, with 19 bases between the two ends. Germline assignment: CDR1 SGHRS and CDR2 YFSETQ. CDR3 size: 16 residues. These data originate in a study of CD4 T cells in relation to SARS-CoV-2 and coronaviruses. The wider study: TCR beta CDR3s were sequenced after roughly ten-day antigen culture of PBMCs. Convalescent patients were under ten males and 4 females; two were Hispanic.

The receptor was derived from an adult with COVID-19. The sample was naive CD4+ T cells from PBMCs, cultured in vitro. Subset in this sample: naive CD4+ T cells isolated by negative enrichment. The J gene is TRBJ1-4, the V gene TRBV5-1; TRBD1 is a possible D gene (5 bases). CDR3 sequence (DNA): TGCGCCAGCAGCTCAAGTTTCGGGGGTATGTCTGAAAAACTGTTTTTT. As protein: CASSSSFGGMSEKLFF.